The 14 T cell receptor beta chains in this list originate from one sample, sequenced in a study of shared clonotypes between healthy human individuals. Assay: immunoSEQ multiplex PCR; the TCRdb copy retains only in-frame clones and omits some. The repertoire holds roughly 2 million clones, approximately 94% seen once, with roughly 0.13% in the top ten. The sample taken for sequencing was naive CD4+ T cells sorted from blood. The subset is: CD45RA+ positively selected. These receptors all stem from a man younger than 35 in good health.

The rearrangement uses TRBV28 and TRBJ1-1; 9 positions agree with TRBD1. The germline V gene has CDR1 MDHEN and CDR2 SYDVKM. CDR3 size: 15 residues. V lost 5 bases and J lost 3; bases outside the gene matches: 7. CDR3 nucleotide sequence: TGTGCCAGCAGTATTATGACAGGGGGGGACACTGAAGCTTTCTTT. It yields the protein CASSIMTGGDTEAFF.

The chain links TRBV2 to TRBJ2-7, with TRBD1 as a possible D gene (5 bases). V was trimmed by 5 bases and J by 3 bases, leaving 11 bases between them. Germline assignment: CDR1 SNHLY and CDR2 FYNNEI. The CDR3 totals 13 residues. The CDR3: CASSQTAFYEQYF. The CDR3 bases are TGTGCCAGCAGTCAGACAGCATTCTACGAGCAGTACTTC.

This chain uses TRBV5-6 with TRBJ1-6; D gene ambiguous. The ends were cut back, 4 bases at V and 7 bases at J, with 12 bases in the middle. The germline V gene has CDR1 SGHDT and CDR2 YYEEEE. The CDR3 loop spans 14 amino acids. CDR3: CASSLDWRNSPLHF. Written as DNA, the CDR3 is TGTGCCAGCAGCCTGGACTGGAGAAATTCACCCCTCCACTTT.

The genes are TRBV2 and TRBJ1-1; D unresolved. The V gene's germline CDR1 is SNHLY and CDR2 FYNNEI. The CDR3 has 13 amino acids. V gave up 6 bases and J gave up 0 bases, with 8 bases separating them. DNA for the CDR3: TGTGCCAGCAGCGGTGACGTGAACACTGAAGCTTTCTTT. Its protein is CASSGDVNTEAFF.

This chain joins TRBV19 and TRBJ1-2, with a weak D call TRBD1 (6 bases). Trimming took 3 bases from V and 8 from J, leaving 10 bases between them. From germline, CDR1 is LNHDA and CDR2 SQIVND (reference sequence). This CDR3 has 12 amino acids. For the CDR3, the DNA is TGTGCCAGTAGTATGTGGGGGCTCGGCTACACCTTC. Residues: CASSMWGLGYTF.

The chain combines TRBV30 with TRBJ1-5; D unclear. The CDR3 length is 15 residues. The V end was cut by 0 bases, the J end by 4 bases, with 13 bases between. Germline CDR1 reads GTSNPN; CDR2 reads SVGIG (reference sequence). DNA of the CDR3: TGTGCCTGGAGTGTACGTCGAGCCTTAAATCAGCCCCAGCATTTT. The encoded protein is CAWSVRRALNQPQHF.

V usage is TRBV7-9 and J usage is TRBJ1-6; D is ambiguous. The germline V gene encodes CDR1 SEHNR and CDR2 FQNEAQ (reference sequence). Trimming cost V 8 bases and J 3 bases, with 11 bases left between them. This CDR3 region has 14 residues. The CDR3: CASSLPIYNSPLHF. CDR3 sequence (DNA): TGTGCCAGCTCTCTACCGATCTATAATTCACCCCTCCACTTT. The full variable domain, in which reference TRBV7-9 and TRBJ1-6 provide the parts outside the CDR3, is DTGVSQNPRHKITKRGQNVTFRCDPISEHNRLYWYRQTLGQGPEFLTYFQNEAQLEKSRLLSDRFSAERPKGSFSTLEIQRTEQGDSAMYLCASSLPIYNSPLHFGNGTRLTVT.

V is TRBV7-2 and J is TRBJ1-4; 7 nucleotides align to TRBD1. Looked up from germline, CDR1 is SGHTA and CDR2 is FQGNSA. V dropped 2 bases and J dropped 12; count of bases not matched to a gene: 12. The CDR3 consists of 15 residues. In nucleotides, the CDR3 is TGTGCCAGCAGCTTATTGGGAGGGGGCTTAAGGGAACTGTTTTTT. Translation: CASSLLGGGLRELFF.

The chain combines TRBV7-2 with TRBJ2-5; the D gene is possibly TRBD2 (6 bases). Germline V CDR1 and CDR2: SGHTA, FQGNSA. CDR3 size: 15 residues. With 8 bases removed from V and 4 bases from J, the gap between germline ends came to 20 bases. The CDR3 coding sequence is TGTGCCAGCTCCCTCGAACTAGCCCGTTCAGAGACCCAGTACTTC. Encoded protein: CASSLELARSETQYF.

This chain uses TRBV5-1 with TRBJ2-3, with D hard to call. Trimming left V 0 bases short and J 4 bases short, with 12 bases between. This CDR3 region has 15 residues. Germline-derived CDR1 and CDR2 are SGHRS and YFSETQ. CDR3 loop: CASSLERARADTQYF. The DNA of the CDR3 is TGCGCCAGCAGCTTGGAAAGGGCACGGGCAGATACGCAGTATTTT. The complete variable domain, with remaining parts taken from reference TRBV5-1 and TRBJ2-3, reads KAGVTQTPRYLIKTRGQQVTLSCSPISGHRSVSWYQQTPGQGLQFLFEYFSETQRNKGNFPGRFSGRQFSNSRSEMNVSTLELGDSALYLCASSLERARADTQYFGPGTRLTVL.

V is TRBV30 and J is TRBJ2-3, with 9 nucleotides matching TRBD1. J was trimmed by 0 bases and V by 5 bases; bases with no gene match: 6. The CDR3 sequence is 15 residues long. The germline CDR1 and CDR2 sequences are GTSNPN and SVGIG (reference sequence). The CDR3 is CAWSPGQGSTDTQYF. DNA for the CDR3: TGTGCCTGGTCCCCGGGACAGGGAAGCACAGATACGCAGTATTTT.

The chain combines TRBV9 with TRBJ2-5; possible D gene TRBD2, 6 bases. This CDR3 has 17 residues. Trimming shortened V by 0 bases and J by 2 bases, and 17 bases separated the two germline ends. Germline CDR1 and CDR2: SGDLS and YYNGEE. As DNA, the CDR3 is TGTGCCAGCAGCGTAGGGGGGAGCGGGCCTATTCAAGAGACCCAGTACTTC. Protein sequence: CASSVGGSGPIQETQYF.

This clone came up a few times. Written as DNA, the CDR3 is TGTGCCAGCAGCTTAGATGGTCGAACCTACGAGCAGTACTTC. This sequence encodes CASSLDGRTYEQYF. The rearrangement joins TRBV7-2 to TRBJ2-7; D is unresolved. This CDR3 has 14 amino acids. Trimming cost V 1 base and J 2 bases, with 9 bases left between them. CDR1 and CDR2 (germline): SGHTA, FQGNSA.

The genes are TRBV5-1 and TRBJ2-7; TRBD2 agrees at 8 bases. The CDR3 covers 15 residues. The germline V gene encodes CDR1 SGHRS and CDR2 YFSETQ. With 2 bases clipped from V and 5 bases from J, the junction kept 9 bases outside the gene matches. CDR3 DNA: TGCGCCAGCAGCTTTAACAGCGGGAGTGCCCACGAGCAGTACTTC. This encodes CASSFNSGSAHEQYF.